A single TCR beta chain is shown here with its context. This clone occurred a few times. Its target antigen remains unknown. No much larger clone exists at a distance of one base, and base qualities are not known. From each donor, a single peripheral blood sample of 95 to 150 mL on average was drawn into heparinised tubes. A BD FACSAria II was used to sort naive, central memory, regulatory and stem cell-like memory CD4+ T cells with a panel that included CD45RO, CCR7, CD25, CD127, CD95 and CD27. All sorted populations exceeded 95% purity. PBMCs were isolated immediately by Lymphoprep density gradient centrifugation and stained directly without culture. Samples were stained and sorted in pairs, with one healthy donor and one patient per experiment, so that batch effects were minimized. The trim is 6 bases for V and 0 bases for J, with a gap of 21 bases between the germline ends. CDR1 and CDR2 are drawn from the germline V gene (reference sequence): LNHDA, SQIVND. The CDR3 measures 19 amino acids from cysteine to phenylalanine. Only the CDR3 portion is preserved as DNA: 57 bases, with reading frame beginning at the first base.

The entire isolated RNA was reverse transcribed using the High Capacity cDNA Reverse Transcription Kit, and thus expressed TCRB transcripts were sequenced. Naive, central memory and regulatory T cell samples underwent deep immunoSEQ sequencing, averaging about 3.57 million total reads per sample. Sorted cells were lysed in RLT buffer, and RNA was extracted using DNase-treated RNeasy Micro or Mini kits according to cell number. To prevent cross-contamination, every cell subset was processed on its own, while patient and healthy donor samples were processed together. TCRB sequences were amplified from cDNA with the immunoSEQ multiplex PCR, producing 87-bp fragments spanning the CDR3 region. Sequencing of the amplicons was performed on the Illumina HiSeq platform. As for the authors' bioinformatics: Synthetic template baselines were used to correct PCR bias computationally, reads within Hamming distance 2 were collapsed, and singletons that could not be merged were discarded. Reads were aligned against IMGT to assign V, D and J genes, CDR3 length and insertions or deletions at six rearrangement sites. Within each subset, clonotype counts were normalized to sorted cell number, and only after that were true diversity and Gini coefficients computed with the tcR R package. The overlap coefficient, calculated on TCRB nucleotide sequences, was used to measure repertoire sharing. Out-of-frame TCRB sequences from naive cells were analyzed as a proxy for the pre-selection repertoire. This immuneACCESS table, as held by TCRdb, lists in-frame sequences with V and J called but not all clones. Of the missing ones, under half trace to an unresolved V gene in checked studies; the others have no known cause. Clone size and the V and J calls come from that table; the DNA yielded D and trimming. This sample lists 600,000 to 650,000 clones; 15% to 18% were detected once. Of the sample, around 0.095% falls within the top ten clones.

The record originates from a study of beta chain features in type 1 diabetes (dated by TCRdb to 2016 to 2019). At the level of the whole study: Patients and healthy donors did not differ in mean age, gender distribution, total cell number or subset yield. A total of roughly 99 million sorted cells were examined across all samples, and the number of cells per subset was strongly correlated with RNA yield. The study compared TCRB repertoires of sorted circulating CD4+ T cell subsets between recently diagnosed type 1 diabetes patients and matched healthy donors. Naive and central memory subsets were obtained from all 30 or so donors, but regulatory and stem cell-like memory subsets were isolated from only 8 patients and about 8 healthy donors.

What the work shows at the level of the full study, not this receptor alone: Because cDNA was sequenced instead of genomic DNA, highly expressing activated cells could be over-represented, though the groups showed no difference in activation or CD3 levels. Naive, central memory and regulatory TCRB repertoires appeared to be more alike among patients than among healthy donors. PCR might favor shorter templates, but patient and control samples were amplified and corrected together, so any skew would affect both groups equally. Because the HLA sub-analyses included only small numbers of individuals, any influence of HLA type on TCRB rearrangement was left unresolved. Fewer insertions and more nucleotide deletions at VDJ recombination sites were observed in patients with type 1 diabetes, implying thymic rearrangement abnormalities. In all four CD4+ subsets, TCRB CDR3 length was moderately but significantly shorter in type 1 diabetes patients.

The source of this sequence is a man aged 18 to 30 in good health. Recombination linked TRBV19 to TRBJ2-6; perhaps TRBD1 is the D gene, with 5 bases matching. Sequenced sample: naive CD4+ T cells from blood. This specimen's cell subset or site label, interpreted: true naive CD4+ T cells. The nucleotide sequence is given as TGTGCCAGTAGCAGACCCCAGGGCAGATCTCTCTCTGGGGCCAACGTCCTGACTTTC. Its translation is CASSRPQGRSLSGANVLTF.